The TCR beta chain under discussion was sequenced for a study of CD8 T cells in Susac syndrome (dated by TCRdb to the late 2010s). For context, the study as a whole: Whether CD8+ T cell activation and differentiation in Susac syndrome was antigen driven was tested using repertoire sequencing. Overall study results and their limits: The TCR sequencing and HLA analysis was acknowledged to have included a relatively small number of individuals.

Peripheral blood CD8+ and CD4+ T cells from healthy donors, Susac syndrome patients and multiple sclerosis patients were profiled by high-throughput TCR beta sequencing. Treatment-naive patients with stable or active relapsing-remitting disease fulfilling revised McDonald criteria were used as multiple sclerosis controls. Bulk CD8+ and CD4+ T cells were purified by magnetic negative isolation, whereas CD8+ TEMRA cells were enriched by FACS. Blood was drawn into EDTA tubes, processed within 24 hours, and PBMCs were isolated by density gradient centrifugation. PBMCs intended for TCR sequencing were frozen in liquid nitrogen and were later thawed in a 37 degrees C water bath. Purity of sorted or isolated CD4+, CD8+ and CD8+ TEMRA cells was at least 90%. RNA was extracted using the RNeasy kit, and about 0.45 to 1 ug of the RNA was reverse transcribed with random hexamers. The immunoSEQ multiplex PCR assay, covering 54 Vbeta and 13 Jbeta segments, was used to amplify TCR beta CDR3 regions. To correct PCR amplification bias, a synthetic template baseline was used for both primer optimization and computational correction. As for how the authors treated the data: Reads were assigned to V, D and J genes according to IMGT and analyzed in immunoSEQ Analyzer, with only productive sequences retained. Clonality was computed as one minus Shannon entropy normalized by log2 of the number of productive unique sequences. Public and private clones were assessed among the 100 most prevalent clones of each patient and control. Clones were defined as Susac-specific if absent from the healthy and MS cohorts, from 1052 published viral clones and from other ImmuneACCESS disease sequences. The public reads were reanalyzed by TCRdb: fastp trimming at Q25, MiXCR alignment, in-frame beta chains only. Each CDR3 protein gets just one entry, which takes the most common genes and DNA from the rows behind it. TCRdb's processing, not the authors' own work, is the source of the V and J calls. The sample table shows approximately 150,000 distinct CDR3 sequences, and roughly 95% are seen once. Around 0.093% of the sample rests with the top ten.

Regarding this clonotype: Its cognate antigen has yet to be identified. No base-level quality is on record; no much larger clone is a single base apart.

CDR1 is given as SGHRS and CDR2 as YFSETQ, both from the germline V gene. V gives up 4 bases and J gives up 7 bases, and the segment between their germline ends measures 23 bases. The cysteine opens and the phenylalanine closes a CDR3 of 17 amino acids. Kept here is only the CDR3 DNA, which spans 51 bases and is read in frame from base 1. This chain joins TRBV5-1 to TRBJ2-2; D gene: possibly TRBD2, on 5 matching bases. The receptor comes from a human donor with multiple sclerosis. The material sequenced was CD4+ T cells from PBMCs. The CDR3 is CASSRAQFLLGGGELFF. The DNA sequence follows: TGCGCCAGCAGCCGAGCCCAGTTTCTATTAGGAGGCGGGGAGCTGTTTTTT.